This TCR beta chain stems from a study of blood T cells in healthy people across ages. Through a sample-barcoded 5' primer and a J-beta primer mix, a second PCR was run for roughly 6 to 11 cycles. Each cDNA molecule was tagged by a template-switch adaptor with 12 random nucleotides. A single record per CDR3 protein comes from TCRdb applying MiXCR to the 5' RACE reads. The table records more than 500,000 distinct CDR3 sequences, about 26% of them present only once. Study-wide results and limits: Aged donors had fewer naive CD4+ cells and lower diversity than long-lived donors.

As concerns this clonotype: Antigen unknown.

Ranging in age from roughly 6 to 95, the donors were healthy Caucasian individuals from Russia. Separately, the same data were catalogued under a study of T cells of mothers and their children. That source adds: Over 9.5 million reads per mother and roughly 3 million per child were obtained.

The sequenced sample was blood. The sequence derives from a boy between 2 and 10 years old in good health.

CDR3 sequence (DNA): TGTGCCAGCAGAGGATCGGACAGCGACCTTTACGAGCAGTACTTC. Protein: CASRGSDSDLYEQYF. This chain uses TRBV2 with TRBJ2-7, with a possible D match to TRBD1 (6 bases). The CDR3 covers 15 residues. Germline V gives CDR1 SNHLY, CDR2 FYNNEI. With 6 bases removed from V and 4 bases from J, the gap between germline ends came to 19 bases.